The 12 T cell receptor beta chains below all came from one sample that was sequenced in a study of cytomegalovirus exposure and HLA in healthy donors (TCRdb year 2017). Library construction relied on the immunoSEQ multiplex PCR assay. For the multiplex PCR, a mixture combining 60 forward primers for TCR Vbeta segments and 13 reverse primers for TCR Jbeta segments was used. The clones in this table, taken by TCRdb from immuneACCESS, are in-frame only. Not every clone is retained; where verified, under half of the shortfall comes from an unresolved V gene, and the cause of the rest is unknown. This sample holds 180,000 or so clones; 70% to 90% were observed only once. Over 0.65% of the sample goes to the ten largest clones. Sequenced material: PBMCs. Receptors were obtained from a woman aged 18-35 years in good health and CMV-seronegative.

This clone showed up just a few times. The V and J genes are TRBV7-2 and TRBJ1-1; 7 bases match TRBD1. The V and J ends lost 5 bases and 0 bases, in that order; junction bases with no gene match: 12. Germline V CDR1 and CDR2: SGHTA, FQGNSA. This CDR3 region has 17 residues. The CDR3 region is CASSHFMAGGMNTEAFF. In nucleotides, the CDR3 is TGTGCCAGCAGCCACTTTATGGCAGGGGGAATGAACACTGAAGCTTTCTTT.

The chain has TRBV19 and TRBJ2-7; 9 nucleotides line up with TRBD1. Germline V gene lookup returns CDR1 LNHDA and CDR2 SQIVND (reference sequence). Trimming took 1 base from V and 0 from J; bases not matched to a gene: 7. The CDR3 has 17 amino acids. CDR3 nucleotide sequence: TGTGCCAGTAGTATAGGGGACAGGGTATCCTTCTCCTACGAGCAGTACTTC. It yields the protein CASSIGDRVSFSYEQYF.

The count of this clone is one. The chain links TRBV27 to TRBJ2-5; 9 bases line up with TRBD2. The assigned J gene may be wrong: the sequence end matches TRBJ2-7 better. Germline V gene data show CDR1 as MNHEY and CDR2 as SMNVEV (reference sequence). The CDR3 extends over 22 amino acids. This CDR3 is CASSRAGHRGGGGPEAVYEQYF. The CDR3 DNA reads as TGTGCCAGCAGTCGTGCCGGCCACAGGGGCGGGGGGGGGCCCGAGGCCGTGTACGAGCAGTACTTC.

This clone has only a few counts. The rearrangement uses TRBV19 and TRBJ2-7; D may be TRBD2 (5 bases). Deletions cut 3 bases from V and 4 bases from J, with 7 bases between. The CDR3 has 12 residues. The germline gives CDR1 LNHDA, CDR2 SQIVND (reference sequence). The CDR3 protein is CASSMGGYEQYF. CDR3 coding DNA: TGTGCCAGTAGTATGGGCGGGTACGAGCAGTACTTC.

This clone has only one observation. The chain carries TRBV5-1 and TRBJ2-5; 10 bases line up with TRBD2. The V segment lost 4 bases and the J segment 2 bases; nucleotides outside the gene matches: 2. The CDR3 is made up of 14 amino acids. From germline, CDR1 is SGHRS and CDR2 YFSETQ. The DNA for the CDR3 is TGCGCCAGCAGCCGGACTAGCGGTCAAGAGACCCAGTACTTC. Its protein is CASSRTSGQETQYF. Complete variable domain (other parts from reference TRBV5-1 and TRBJ2-5): KAGVTQTPRYLIKTRGQQVTLSCSPISGHRSVSWYQQTPGQGLQFLFEYFSETQRNKGNFPGRFSGRQFSNSRSEMNVSTLELGDSALYLCASSRTSGQETQYFGPGTRLLVL.

V usage is TRBV13 and J usage is TRBJ2-2, with 11 bases matching TRBD2. The V gene's germline CDR1 is PRHDT and CDR2 FYEKMQ (reference sequence). Trimming took 1 base from V and 4 from J; bases not matched to a gene: 5. The CDR3 spans 17 residues. In DNA form, the CDR3 reads TGTGCCAGCAGCTTAGTTGGCGGACTAGCGGGCACCGGGGAGCTGTTTTTT. This sequence encodes CASSLVGGLAGTGELFF.

The chain is built from TRBV9 and TRBJ1-2, with a possible D match to TRBD1 (5 bases). From germline, CDR1 is SGDLS and CDR2 YYNGEE. This CDR3 is built from 19 residues. V dropped 0 bases and J dropped 4 bases, with 25 bases sitting between them. The CDR3 protein is CASSVAPEFQGSVLYGYTF. As DNA, the CDR3 is TGTGCCAGCAGCGTAGCTCCTGAATTCCAGGGTTCCGTCCTCTATGGCTACACCTTC.

The genes are TRBV7-2 and TRBJ2-4; a weak D match, TRBD2 (5 bases). The CDR3 runs 14 residues. Trimming cost V 7 bases and J 8 bases, with 18 bases left between them. Germline CDR1 is SGHTA and CDR2 is FQGNSA. The CDR3 is CASTVPPFGDIQYF. In DNA form, the CDR3 reads TGTGCCAGCACGGTACCTCCTTTCGGGGACATTCAGTACTTC.

CDR3 sequence: CASSYEAVANEQFF. The CDR3, as DNA: TGTGCCAGCAGTTACGAAGCGGTAGCGAATGAGCAGTTCTTC. The chain couples TRBV6-6 to TRBJ2-1, with a possible D match to TRBD2 (5 bases). CDR1 is MNHNY, CDR2 SVGAGI, per germline (reference sequence). The CDR3 covers 14 residues. With 2 bases removed from V and 7 bases from J, the gap between germline ends came to 12 bases.

The CDR3 sequence is CASREPGTDIYEQYF. In DNA, the CDR3 is TGCGCCAGCAGGGAACCCGGGACAGACATCTACGAGCAGTACTTC. The chain carries TRBV10-2 and TRBJ2-7; 7 bases align to TRBD1. Trimming removed 6 bases from V and 3 bases from J; junction bases left unmatched: 11. Per germline, CDR1 WSHSY and CDR2 SAAADI. The CDR3 sequence is 15 residues long.

The chain links TRBV27 to TRBJ1-6; a weak D match, TRBD1 (5 bases). This CDR3 comprises 15 residues. Trimming removed 3 bases from V and 8 bases from J, with 14 bases in between. Germline V gene sequence: CDR1 MNHEY, CDR2 SMNVEV (reference sequence). The CDR3, as DNA: TGTGCCAGCAGTTTCGGCGCCAGGGCTCATTCACCCCTCCACTTT. Translating gives CASSFGARAHSPLHF.

The rearrangement links TRBV10-3 to TRBJ1-2, with 7 bases matching TRBD1. Germline loops: CDR1 ENHRY, CDR2 SYGVKD. After removal of 0 bases from V and 3 bases from J, the junction contained 4 bases not matched to a gene. CDR3 size: 15 residues. CDR3 in DNA: TGTGCCATCAGTGAGTCTAGAGGGGGCTACTATGGCTACACCTTC. It codes for CAISESRGGYYGYTF.